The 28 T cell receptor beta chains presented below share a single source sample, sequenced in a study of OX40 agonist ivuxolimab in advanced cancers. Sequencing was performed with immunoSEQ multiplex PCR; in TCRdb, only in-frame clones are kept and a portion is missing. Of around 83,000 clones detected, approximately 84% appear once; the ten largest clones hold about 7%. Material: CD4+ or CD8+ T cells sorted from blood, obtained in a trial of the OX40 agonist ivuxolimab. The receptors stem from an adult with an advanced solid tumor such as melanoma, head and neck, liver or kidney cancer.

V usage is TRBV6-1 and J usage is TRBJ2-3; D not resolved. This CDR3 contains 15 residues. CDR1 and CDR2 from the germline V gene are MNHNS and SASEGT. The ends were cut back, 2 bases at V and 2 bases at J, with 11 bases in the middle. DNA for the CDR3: TGTGCCAGCAGTGAATTGCGTACAGTCACAGATACGCAGTATTTT. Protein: CASSELRTVTDTQYF.

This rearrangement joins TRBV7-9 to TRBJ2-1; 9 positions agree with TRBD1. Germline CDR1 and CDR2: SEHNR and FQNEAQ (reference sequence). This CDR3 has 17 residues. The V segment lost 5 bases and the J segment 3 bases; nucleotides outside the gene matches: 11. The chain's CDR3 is CASSRGTGGAYYNEQFF. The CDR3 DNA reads TGTGCCAGCAGCCGAGGAACAGGGGGCGCTTACTACAATGAGCAGTTCTTC.

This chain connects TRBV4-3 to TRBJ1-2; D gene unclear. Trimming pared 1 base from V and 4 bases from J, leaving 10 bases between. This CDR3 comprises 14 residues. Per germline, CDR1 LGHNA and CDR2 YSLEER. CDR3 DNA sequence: TGCGCCAGCAGCCAAGTGGGCCTGGGCTATGGCTACACCTTC. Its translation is CASSQVGLGYGYTF.

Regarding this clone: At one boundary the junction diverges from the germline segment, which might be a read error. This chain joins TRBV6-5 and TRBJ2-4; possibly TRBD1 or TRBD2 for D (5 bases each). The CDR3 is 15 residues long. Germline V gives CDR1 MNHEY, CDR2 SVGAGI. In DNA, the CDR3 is TGTGCCAGCAGTAGCCTGGCCAACAGGCGAACTAGGGGTAACTTC. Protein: CASSSLANRRTRGNF.

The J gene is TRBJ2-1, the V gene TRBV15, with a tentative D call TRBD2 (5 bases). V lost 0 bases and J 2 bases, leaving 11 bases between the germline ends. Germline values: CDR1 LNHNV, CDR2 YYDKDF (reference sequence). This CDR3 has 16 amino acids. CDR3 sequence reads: CATSREASSAYNEQFF. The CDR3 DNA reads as TGTGCCACCAGCAGAGAGGCTAGCTCAGCCTACAATGAGCAGTTCTTC.

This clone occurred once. CDR3 DNA sequence: TGTGCCAGCAGCCCAAGGCGGCAGGGAACCCCCCTAGACTATGGCTACACCTTC. Protein sequence: CASSPRRQGTPLDYGYTF. J is TRBJ1-2 and V is TRBV7-9; possibly TRBD1 for D (5 bases). Per the germline V gene, CDR1 is SEHNR and CDR2 is FQNEAQ (reference sequence). Trimming took 5 bases from V and 3 from J, leaving 25 bases between them. The CDR3 consists of 18 residues.

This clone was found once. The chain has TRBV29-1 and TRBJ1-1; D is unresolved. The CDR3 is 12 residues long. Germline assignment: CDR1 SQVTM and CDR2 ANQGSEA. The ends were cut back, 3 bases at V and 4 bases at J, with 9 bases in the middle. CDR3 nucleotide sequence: TGCAGCGTTGAGCTGGGTGCCACTGAAGCTTTCTTT. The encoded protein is CSVELGATEAFF.

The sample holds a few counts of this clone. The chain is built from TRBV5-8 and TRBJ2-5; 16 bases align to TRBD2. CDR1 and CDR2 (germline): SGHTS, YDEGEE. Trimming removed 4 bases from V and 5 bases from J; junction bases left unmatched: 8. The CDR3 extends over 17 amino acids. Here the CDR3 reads CASSEPGLAGGRETQYF. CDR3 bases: TGTGCCAGCAGCGAACCGGGACTAGCGGGGGGGCGGGAGACCCAGTACTTC.

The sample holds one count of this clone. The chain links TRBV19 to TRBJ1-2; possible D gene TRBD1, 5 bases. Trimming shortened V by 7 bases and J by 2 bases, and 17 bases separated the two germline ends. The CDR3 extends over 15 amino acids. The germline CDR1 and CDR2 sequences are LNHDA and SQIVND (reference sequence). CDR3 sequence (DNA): TGTGCCAGTACCCAGAGGGGTGGAGGGAACTATGGCTACACCTTC. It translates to CASTQRGGGNYGYTF.

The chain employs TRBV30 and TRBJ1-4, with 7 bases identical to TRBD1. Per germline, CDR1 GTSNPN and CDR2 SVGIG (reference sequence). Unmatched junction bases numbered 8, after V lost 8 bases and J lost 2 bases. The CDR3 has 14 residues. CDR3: CARQGKATNEKLFF. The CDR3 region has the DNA TGTGCCAGACAGGGAAAAGCGACTAATGAAAAACTGTTTTTT. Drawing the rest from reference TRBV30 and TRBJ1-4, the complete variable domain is SQTIHQWPATLVQPVGSPLSLECTVEGTSNPNLYWYRQAAGRGLQLLFYSVGIGQISSEVPQNLSASRPQDRQFILSSKKLLLSDSGFYLCARQGKATNEKLFFGSGTQLSVL.

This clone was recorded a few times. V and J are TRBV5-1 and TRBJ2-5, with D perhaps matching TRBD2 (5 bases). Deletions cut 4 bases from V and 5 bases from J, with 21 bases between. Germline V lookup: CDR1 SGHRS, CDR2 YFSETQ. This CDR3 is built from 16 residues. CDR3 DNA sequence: TGCGCCAGCAGCCTCGGACTGCTTACCGCCGGGGAGACCCAGTACTTC. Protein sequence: CASSLGLLTAGETQYF.

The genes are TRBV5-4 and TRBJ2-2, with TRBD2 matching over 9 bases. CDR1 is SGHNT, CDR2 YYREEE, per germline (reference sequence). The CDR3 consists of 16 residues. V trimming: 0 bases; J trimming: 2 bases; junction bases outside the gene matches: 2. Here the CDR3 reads CASSLGLAGNTGELFF. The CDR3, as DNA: TGTGCCAGCAGCTTGGGGCTAGCGGGAAACACCGGGGAGCTGTTTTTT.

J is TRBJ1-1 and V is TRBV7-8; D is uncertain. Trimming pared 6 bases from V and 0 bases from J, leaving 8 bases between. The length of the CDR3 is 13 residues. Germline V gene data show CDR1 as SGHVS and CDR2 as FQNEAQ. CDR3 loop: CASSPFMNTEAFF. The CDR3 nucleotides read TGTGCCAGCAGTCCGTTCATGAACACTGAAGCTTTCTTT.

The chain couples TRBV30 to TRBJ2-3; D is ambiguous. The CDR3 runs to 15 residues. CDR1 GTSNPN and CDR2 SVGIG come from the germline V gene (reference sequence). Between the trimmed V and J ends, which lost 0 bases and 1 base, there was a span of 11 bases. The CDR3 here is CAWSVKSAGTDTQYF. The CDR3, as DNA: TGTGCCTGGAGTGTAAAGAGCGCGGGCACAGATACGCAGTATTTT.

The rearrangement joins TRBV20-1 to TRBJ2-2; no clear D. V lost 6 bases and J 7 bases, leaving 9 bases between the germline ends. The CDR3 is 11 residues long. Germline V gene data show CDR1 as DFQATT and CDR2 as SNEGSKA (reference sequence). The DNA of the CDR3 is TGCAGTGCGTGGGGAAACGGGGAGCTGTTTTTT. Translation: CSAWGNGELFF.

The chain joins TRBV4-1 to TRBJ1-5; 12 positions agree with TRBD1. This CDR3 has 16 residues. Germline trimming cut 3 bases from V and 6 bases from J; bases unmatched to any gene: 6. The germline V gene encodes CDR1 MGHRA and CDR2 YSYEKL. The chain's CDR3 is CASSQTGTGGVQPQHF. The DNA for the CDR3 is TGCGCCAGCAGCCAGACCGGGACAGGGGGCGTTCAGCCCCAGCATTTT.

This chain's CDR3 is CASSQANFLRGIIYEQYF. As DNA, the CDR3 is TGTGCCAGCAGCCAAGCAAACTTCCTCAGGGGAATAATCTACGAGCAGTACTTC. The J gene is TRBJ2-7, the V gene TRBV14; tentative D call: TRBD1 (6 bases). V dropped 1 base and J dropped 3 bases, with 22 bases sitting between them. Per germline, CDR1 SGHDN and CDR2 FVKESK. This CDR3 region has 18 residues.

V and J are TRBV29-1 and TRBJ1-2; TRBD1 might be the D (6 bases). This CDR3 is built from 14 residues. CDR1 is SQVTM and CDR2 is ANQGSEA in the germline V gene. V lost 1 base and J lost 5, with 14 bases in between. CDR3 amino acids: CSVEGGTPEYGYTF. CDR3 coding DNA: TGCAGCGTTGAAGGCGGGACACCTGAGTATGGCTACACCTTC.

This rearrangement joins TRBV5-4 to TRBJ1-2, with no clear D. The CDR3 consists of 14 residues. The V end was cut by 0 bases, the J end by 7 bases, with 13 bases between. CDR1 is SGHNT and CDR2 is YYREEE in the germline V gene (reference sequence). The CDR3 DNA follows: TGTGCCAGCAGCTTGGGATCACTCGTCGGTGGCTACACCTTC. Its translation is CASSLGSLVGGYTF. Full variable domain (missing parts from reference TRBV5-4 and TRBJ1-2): ETGVTQSPTHLIKTRGQQVTLRCSSQSGHNTVSWYQQALGQGPQFIFQYYREEENGRGNFPPRFSGLQFPNYSSELNVNALELDDSALYLCASSLGSLVGGYTFGSGTRLTVV.

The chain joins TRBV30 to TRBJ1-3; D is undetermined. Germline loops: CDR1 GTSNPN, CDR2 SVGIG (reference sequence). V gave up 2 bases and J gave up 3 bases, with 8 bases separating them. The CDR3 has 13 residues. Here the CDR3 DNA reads TGTGCCTGGAGTTTATACCGTGGAAACACCATATATTTT. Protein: CAWSLYRGNTIYF.

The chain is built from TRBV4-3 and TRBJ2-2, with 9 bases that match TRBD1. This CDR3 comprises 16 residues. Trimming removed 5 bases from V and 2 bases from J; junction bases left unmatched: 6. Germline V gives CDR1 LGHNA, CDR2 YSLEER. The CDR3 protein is CASSSGTGYNTGELFF. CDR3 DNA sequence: TGCGCCAGCAGCTCTGGGACAGGGTATAACACCGGGGAGCTGTTTTTT.

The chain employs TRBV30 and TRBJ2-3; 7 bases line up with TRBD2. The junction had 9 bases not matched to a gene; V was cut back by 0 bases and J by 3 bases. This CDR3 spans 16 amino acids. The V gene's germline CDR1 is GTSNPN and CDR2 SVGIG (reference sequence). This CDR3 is CAWSVLSGAPTDTQYF. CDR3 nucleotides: TGTGCCTGGAGTGTACTAAGCGGGGCACCAACAGATACGCAGTATTTT.

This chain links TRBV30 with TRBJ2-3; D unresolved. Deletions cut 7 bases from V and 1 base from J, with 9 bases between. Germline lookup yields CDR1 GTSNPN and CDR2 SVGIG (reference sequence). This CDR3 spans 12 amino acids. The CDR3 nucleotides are TGTGCCTACAATCGGGGCACAGATACGCAGTATTTT. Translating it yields CAYNRGTDTQYF.

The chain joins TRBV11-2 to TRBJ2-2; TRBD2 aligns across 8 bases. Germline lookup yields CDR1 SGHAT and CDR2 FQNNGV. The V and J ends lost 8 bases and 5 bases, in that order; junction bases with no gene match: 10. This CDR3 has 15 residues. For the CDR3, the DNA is TGTGCCAGCCACCCGGGGGGGCGCGGAACCGGGGAGCTGTTTTTT. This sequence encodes CASHPGGRGTGELFF.

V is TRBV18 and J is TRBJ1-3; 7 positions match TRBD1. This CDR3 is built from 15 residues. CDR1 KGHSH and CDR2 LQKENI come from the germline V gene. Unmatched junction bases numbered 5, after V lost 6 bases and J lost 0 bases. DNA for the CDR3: TGTGCCAGCTCGGACAGGTCGCTCTCTGGAAACACCATATATTTT. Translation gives CASSDRSLSGNTIYF.

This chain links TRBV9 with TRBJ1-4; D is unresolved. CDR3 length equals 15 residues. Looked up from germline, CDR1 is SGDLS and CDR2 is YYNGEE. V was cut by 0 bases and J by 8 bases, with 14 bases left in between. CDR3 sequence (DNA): TGTGCCAGCAGCGTAGCTGGTGGGGTAGGGGAAAAACTGTTTTTT. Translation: CASSVAGGVGEKLFF.

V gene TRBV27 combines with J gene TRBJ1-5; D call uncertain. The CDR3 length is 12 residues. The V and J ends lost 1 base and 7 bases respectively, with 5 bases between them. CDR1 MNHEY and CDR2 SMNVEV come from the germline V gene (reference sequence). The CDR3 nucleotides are TGTGCCAGCAGTTTATTCGGGCAGCCCCAGCATTTT. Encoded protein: CASSLFGQPQHF.

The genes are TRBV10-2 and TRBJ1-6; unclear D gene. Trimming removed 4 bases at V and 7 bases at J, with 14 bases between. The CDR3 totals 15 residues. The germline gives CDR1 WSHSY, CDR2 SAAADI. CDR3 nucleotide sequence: TGCGCCAGCAGTGCTTTCGACATTCGGAATTCACCCCTCCACTTT. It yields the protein CASSAFDIRNSPLHF.